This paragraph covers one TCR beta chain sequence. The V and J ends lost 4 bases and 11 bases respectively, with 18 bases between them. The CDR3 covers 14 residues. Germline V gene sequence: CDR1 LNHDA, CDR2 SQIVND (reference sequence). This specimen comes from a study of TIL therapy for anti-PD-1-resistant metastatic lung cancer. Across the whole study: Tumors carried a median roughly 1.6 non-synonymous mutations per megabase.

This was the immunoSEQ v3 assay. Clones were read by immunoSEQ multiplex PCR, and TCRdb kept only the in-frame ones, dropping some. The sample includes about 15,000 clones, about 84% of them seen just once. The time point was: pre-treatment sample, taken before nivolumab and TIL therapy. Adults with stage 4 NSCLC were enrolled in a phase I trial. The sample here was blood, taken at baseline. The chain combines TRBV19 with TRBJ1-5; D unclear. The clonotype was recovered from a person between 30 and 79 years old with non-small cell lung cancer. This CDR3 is CASSTEARAPSQHF. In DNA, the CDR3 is TGTGCCAGTAGTACGGAGGCTCGGGCCCCATCCCAGCATTTT.